The 6 T cell receptor beta chains presented below share a single source sample, sequenced in a study of CD8+CD57+ T cells in acquired aplastic anemia. Genomic DNA provided the template from which TCR beta VDJ and CDR3 profiles were obtained. TCRdb re-analysed the reads in MiXCR, keeping a single row per CDR3 protein. The sample includes about 220,000 distinct CDR3 sequences, roughly 35% seen only once; the top ten take 1% to 1.3%. The sequencing input was sorted CD4+, CD8+, or CD8+CD57+ T cells (not recorded which) from PBMCs. The receptor source for this set is a human donor in good health, serving as a control.

This clonotype was counted at least ten times. V gene TRBV20-1 combines with J gene TRBJ1-2, with D unclear. The CDR3 loop spans 13 amino acids. Trimming pared 5 bases from V and 10 bases from J, leaving 20 bases between. Germline V CDR1 and CDR2: DFQATT, SNEGSKA (reference sequence). DNA of the CDR3: TGCAGTGCTCCCCCGGGCAGGCCGGATGCCTACACCTTC. It is translated as CSAPPGRPDAYTF.

This clonotype was observed many times. This chain joins TRBV20-1 and TRBJ2-3; TRBD2 matches 7 bases. Germline V gene sequence: CDR1 DFQATT, CDR2 SNEGSKA (reference sequence). Trimming removed 0 bases from V and 5 bases from J; junction bases left unmatched: 11. The CDR3 extends over 16 amino acids. For the CDR3, the DNA is TGCAGTGCTAGAGATACGCCTAGCGGACTGGGAGATACGCAGTATTTT. Its protein product is CSARDTPSGLGDTQYF.

Turning to this clonotype: A much larger clone is a single base away; this may be a read error. V and J are TRBV2 and TRBJ1-6; D remains ambiguous. The CDR3 length is 12 residues. The V gene lost 8 bases and the J gene lost 9 bases, with 11 bases spanning the gap. Germline V gene data show CDR1 as SNHLY and CDR2 as FYNNEI. As DNA, the CDR3 is TGTGCCAGCTCACATCAGAGTTCACCCCTCCACTTT. It codes for CASSHQSSPLHF.

This clonotype was seen more than once but under ten times. This chain connects TRBV19 to TRBJ1-1, with D unclear. V dropped 5 bases and J dropped 1 base, with 11 bases sitting between them. The CDR3 length is 14 residues. The germline V gene encodes CDR1 LNHDA and CDR2 SQIVND (reference sequence). The CDR3 is CASSGSPGNTEAFF. The CDR3, as DNA: TGTGCCAGTAGTGGTAGTCCAGGGAACACTGAAGCTTTCTTT.

This clonotype was counted ten times or more. The V call is TRBV20-1, the J call TRBJ2-7; D possibly uses TRBD1 or TRBD2 (6 bases each). Germline V CDR1 and CDR2: DFQATT, SNEGSKA (reference sequence). The CDR3 runs to 13 residues. Trimming removed 6 bases from V and 5 bases from J, with 17 bases in between. CDR3 loop: CSALDLRGDEQYF. The CDR3 region has the DNA TGCAGTGCCCTGGACTTGAGGGGGGACGAGCAGTACTTC.

This clonotype was detected ten times or more. The V gene is TRBV7-2, the J gene TRBJ2-5; TRBD2 matches 14 bases. Germline V gene data show CDR1 as SGHTA and CDR2 as FQGNSA. The CDR3 has 17 amino acids. The junction had 10 bases not matched to a gene; V was cut back by 5 bases and J by 5 bases. The CDR3 sequence: CASSLGLAGGLQETQYF. In nucleotides, the CDR3 is TGTGCCAGCAGCCTCGGACTAGCGGGGGGCTTACAGGAGACCCAGTACTTC.